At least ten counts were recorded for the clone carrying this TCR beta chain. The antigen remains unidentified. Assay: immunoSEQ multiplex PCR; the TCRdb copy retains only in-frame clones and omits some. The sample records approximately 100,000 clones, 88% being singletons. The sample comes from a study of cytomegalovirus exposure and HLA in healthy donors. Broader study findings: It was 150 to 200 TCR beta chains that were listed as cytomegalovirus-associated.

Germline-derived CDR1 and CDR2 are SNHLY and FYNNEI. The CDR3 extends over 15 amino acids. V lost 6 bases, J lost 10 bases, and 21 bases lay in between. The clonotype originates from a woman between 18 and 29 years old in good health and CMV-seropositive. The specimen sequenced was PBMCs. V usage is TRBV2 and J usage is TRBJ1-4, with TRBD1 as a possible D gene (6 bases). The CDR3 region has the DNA TGTGCCAGCAGGCGGACAGCCAATAATGACGGAAAACTGTTTTTT. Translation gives CASRRTANNDGKLFF.